The sequence of this TCR beta chain was determined in a study of spatial heterogeneity in lung cancer. CDR1 is GTSNPN, CDR2 SVGIG, per germline (reference sequence). CDR3 length: 12 amino acids. Between the trimmed V and J ends, which lost 5 bases and 5 bases, there was a span of 9 bases. The time point here: sample taken at primary tumor resection. Whole RNA, which was extracted from tumor, nontumor lung tissue or frozen PBMC, was sequenced without any cell sorting. Donors were 72 untreated early-stage non-small cell lung cancer patients. Every TCR cDNA molecule carried a tag that served as a unique molecular identifier. MiXCR, applied by TCRdb to the 5' RACE reads, yields one record per CDR3 protein. The sample yields approximately 11,000 distinct CDR3 sequences, approximately 6.2% seen once. In its sample, this clonotype was seen many times. Since it is a stray read in a library aimed at alpha chains, this beta chain has a size that is not meaningful.

This receptor was obtained from a male donor with early-stage non-small cell lung cancer. The chain recombines TRBV30 with TRBJ2-2, with D perhaps TRBD2 (5 bases). Sequencing was performed on normal lung tissue next to the tumor, taken at surgery. Here the CDR3 reads CAWAPGTGELFF. The DNA for the CDR3 is TGTGCCTGGGCCCCGGGGACCGGGGAGCTGTTTTTT. Looking up the rest from reference TRBV30 and TRBJ2-2 gives the full variable domain: SQTIHQWPATLVQPVGSPLSLECTVEGTSNPNLYWYRQAAGRGLQLLFYSVGIGQISSEVPQNLSASRPQDRQFILSSKKLLLSDSGFYLCAWAPGTGELFFGEGSRLTVL.